Presented here are 9 T cell receptor beta chains from one specimen sequenced in a study of cytomegalovirus exposure and HLA in healthy donors. The PCR ran on 60 Vbeta and 13 Jbeta primers. The assay was immunoSEQ multiplex PCR, and TCRdb's table has in-frame clones only and misses some. The table lists some 200,000 clones, roughly 83% of them singletons, with roughly 0.75% in the top ten. Sequenced: PBMCs. These receptor sequences come from a boy aged 2-15 years in good health and CMV-seronegative.

This chain joins TRBV11-3 and TRBJ1-1; D ambiguous. Deletions cut 1 base from V and 5 bases from J, with 8 bases between. CDR1 is SGHNT, CDR2 YENEEA, per germline. CDR3 size: 13 residues. The CDR3 sequence is CASSLGRETEAFF. The DNA of the CDR3 is TGTGCCAGCAGCTTAGGGAGAGAAACTGAAGCTTTCTTT.

The chain recombines TRBV19 with TRBJ1-6; 8 nucleotides align to TRBD1. Per germline, CDR1 LNHDA and CDR2 SQIVND (reference sequence). With V trimmed by 7 bases and J by 7 bases, 9 bases remained unmatched. The CDR3 sequence is 15 residues long. The CDR3 coding sequence is TGTGCCAGTACCCCCGGGACAGGTGGAAATTCACCCCTCCACTTT. It translates to CASTPGTGGNSPLHF.

The genes are TRBV28 and TRBJ1-2, with 8 bases that match TRBD1. The germline V gene has CDR1 MDHEN and CDR2 SYDVKM. Losses at the gene ends were 7 bases for V and 0 bases for J; bases not matched to a gene: 4. The length of the CDR3 is 14 residues. The CDR3 reads CASTLGQANYGYTF. CDR3 DNA sequence: TGTGCCAGCACCTTGGGACAGGCTAACTATGGCTACACCTTC.

J is TRBJ1-2 and V is TRBV19; 7 nucleotides agree with TRBD1. Germline V gene sequence: CDR1 LNHDA, CDR2 SQIVND (reference sequence). This CDR3 contains 13 residues. V shed 7 bases, J shed 2 bases, and the junction held 4 bases outside the gene matches. CDR3 protein: CASKGTENYGYTF. The CDR3, as DNA: TGTGCCAGTAAGGGGACAGAGAACTATGGCTACACCTTC.

The chain carries TRBV18 and TRBJ2-5; D possibly corresponds to TRBD1 (5 bases). Germline loops: CDR1 KGHSH, CDR2 LQKENI. V dropped 2 bases and J dropped 9 bases, with 16 bases sitting between them. The CDR3 runs to 14 residues. DNA for the CDR3: TGTGCCAGCTCACCAGGGGCGCTCTGGGAAGCCCAGTACTTC. Encoded protein: CASSPGALWEAQYF.

The chain is built from TRBV5-4 and TRBJ1-1, with 10 nucleotides matching TRBD1. Unmatched junction bases numbered 13, after V lost 3 bases and J lost 5 bases. This CDR3 is built from 17 residues. The germline gives CDR1 SGHNT, CDR2 YYREEE (reference sequence). Here the CDR3 DNA reads TGTGCCAGCAGCTCACTCCTGGACAGGGGGAGGAGGACTGAAGCTTTCTTT. It is translated as CASSSLLDRGRRTEAFF.

J is TRBJ2-7 and V is TRBV5-1, with TRBD1 identical over 8 bases. Trimming cost V 4 bases and J 3 bases; bases outside gene matches: 24. The CDR3 extends over 20 amino acids. Germline CDR1 SGHRS, CDR2 YFSETQ. Here the CDR3 DNA reads TGCGCCAGCAGCGGGGGACAGGCGAATAAGGCTGAAGGCGGATTCTACGAGCAGTACTTC. Encoded protein: CASSGGQANKAEGGFYEQYF.

This clone appeared a few times. The rearrangement joins TRBV9 to TRBJ1-2, with D possibly TRBD1 on 5 matching bases. V was trimmed by 5 bases and J by 5 bases, leaving 13 bases between them. There are 13 residues in the CDR3. CDR1 and CDR2 (germline): SGDLS, YYNGEE. Here the CDR3 reads CASSDRQNYGYTF. DNA of the CDR3: TGTGCCAGCAGTGATAGACAGAATTATGGCTACACCTTC.

This clone was seen a few times. The chain recombines TRBV7-8 with TRBJ2-3, with D possibly TRBD2 on 5 matching bases. CDR1 and CDR2 (germline): SGHVS, FQNEAQ. V lost 5 bases, J lost 1 base, and 13 bases lay in between. The CDR3 contains 15 residues. The CDR3 loop reads CASSLGLSGTDTQYF. CDR3 bases: TGTGCCAGCAGCCTTGGACTGTCCGGCACAGATACGCAGTATTTT. Full variable domain (outside the CDR3, taken from reference TRBV7-8 and TRBJ2-3): GAGVSQSPRYKVAKRGQDVALRCDPISGHVSLFWYQQALGQGPEFLTYFQNEAQLDKSGLPSDRFFAERPEGSVSTLKIQRTQQEDSAVYLCASSLGLSGTDTQYFGPGTRLTVL.